This TCR beta chain stems from a study of blood T cell repertoires in COVID-19. About the study: The samples span acute and convalescent COVID-19 from the United States, Italy and Spain.

Germline trimming cut 2 bases from V and 4 bases from J; bases unmatched to any gene: 10. The CDR3 covers 17 residues. Germline V gives CDR1 SGHTA, CDR2 FQGNSA. The table came from immunoSEQ multiplex PCR; TCRdb's copy has only in-frame clones and leaves some out. The data hold some 80,000 clones, with 90% observed a single time. This clone is a singleton in its sample. V and J are TRBV7-2 and TRBJ2-3, with TRBD1 identical over 9 bases. The material sequenced was peripheral blood. This clonotype was sampled from a woman older than 75 with acute or convalescent COVID-19. The DNA for the CDR3 is TGTGCCAGCAGCTTATCATTTCCGGGACAGGGATCAGATACGCAGTATTTT. Translation gives CASSLSFPGQGSDTQYF.